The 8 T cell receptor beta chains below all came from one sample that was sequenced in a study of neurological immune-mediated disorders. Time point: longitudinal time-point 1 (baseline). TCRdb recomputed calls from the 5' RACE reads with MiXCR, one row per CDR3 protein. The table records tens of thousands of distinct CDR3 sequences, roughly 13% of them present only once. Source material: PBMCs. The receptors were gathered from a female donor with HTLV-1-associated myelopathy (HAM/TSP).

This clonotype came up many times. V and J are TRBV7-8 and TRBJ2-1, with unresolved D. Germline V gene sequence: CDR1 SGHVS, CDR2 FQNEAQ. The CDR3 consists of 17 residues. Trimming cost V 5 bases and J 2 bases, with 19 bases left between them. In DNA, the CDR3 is TGTGCCAGCAGCCCCTTAGGTTCGCAGTCGACCTACAATGAGCAGTTCTTC. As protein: CASSPLGSQSTYNEQFF.

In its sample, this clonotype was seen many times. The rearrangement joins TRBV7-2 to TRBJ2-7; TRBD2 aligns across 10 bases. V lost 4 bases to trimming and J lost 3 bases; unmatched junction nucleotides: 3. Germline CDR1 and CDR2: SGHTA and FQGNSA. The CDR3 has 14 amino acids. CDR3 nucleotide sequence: TGTGCCAGCAGCTCGACTAGCGGGCGCTACGAGCAGTACTTC. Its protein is CASSSTSGRYEQYF.

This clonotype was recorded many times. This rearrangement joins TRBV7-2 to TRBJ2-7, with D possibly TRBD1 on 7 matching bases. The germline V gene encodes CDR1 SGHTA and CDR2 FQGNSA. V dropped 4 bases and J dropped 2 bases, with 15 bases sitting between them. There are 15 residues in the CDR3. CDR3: CASSSSGGSTYEQYF. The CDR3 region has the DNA TGTGCCAGCAGCTCATCAGGGGGGAGCACCTACGAGCAGTACTTC. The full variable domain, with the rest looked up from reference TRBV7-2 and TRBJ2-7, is GAGVSQSPSNKVTEKGKDVELRCDPISGHTALYWYRQSLGQGLEFLIYFQGNSAPDKSGLPSDRFSAERTGGSVSTLTIQRTQQEDSAVYLCASSSSGGSTYEQYFGPGTRLTVT.

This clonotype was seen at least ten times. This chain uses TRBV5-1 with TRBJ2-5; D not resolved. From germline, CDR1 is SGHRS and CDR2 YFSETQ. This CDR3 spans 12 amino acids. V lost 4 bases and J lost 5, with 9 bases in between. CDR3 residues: CASSPGYETQYF. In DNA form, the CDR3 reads TGCGCCAGCAGCCCTGGCTACGAGACCCAGTACTTC.

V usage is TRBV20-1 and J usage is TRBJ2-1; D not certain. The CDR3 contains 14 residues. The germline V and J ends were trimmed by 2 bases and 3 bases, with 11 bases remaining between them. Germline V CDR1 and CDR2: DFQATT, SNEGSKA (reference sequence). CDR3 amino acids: CSARRLAVYNEQFF. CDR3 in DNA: TGCAGTGCTAGAAGGTTAGCAGTCTACAATGAGCAGTTCTTC.

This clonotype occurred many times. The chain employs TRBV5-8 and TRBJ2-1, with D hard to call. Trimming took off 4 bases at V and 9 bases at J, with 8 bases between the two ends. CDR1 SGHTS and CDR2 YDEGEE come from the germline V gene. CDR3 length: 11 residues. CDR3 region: CASSPLIEQFF. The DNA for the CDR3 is TGTGCCAGCAGCCCCCTCATTGAGCAGTTCTTC.

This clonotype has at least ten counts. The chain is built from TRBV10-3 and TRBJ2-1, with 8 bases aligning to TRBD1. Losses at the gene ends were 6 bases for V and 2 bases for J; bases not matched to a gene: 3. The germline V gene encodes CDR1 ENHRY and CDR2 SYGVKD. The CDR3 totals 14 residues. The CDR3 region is CAIRRQGTYNEQFF. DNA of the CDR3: TGTGCCATCAGACGACAGGGGACCTACAATGAGCAGTTCTTC.

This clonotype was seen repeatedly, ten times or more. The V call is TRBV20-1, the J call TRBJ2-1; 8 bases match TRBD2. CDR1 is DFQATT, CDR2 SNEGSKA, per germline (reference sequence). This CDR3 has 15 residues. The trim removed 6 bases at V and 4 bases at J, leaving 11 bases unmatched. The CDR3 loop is CSAPGSGGVYNEQFF. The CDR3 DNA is TGCAGTGCCCCGGGGAGCGGGGGAGTATACAATGAGCAGTTCTTC.